A single sample gave rise to the 25 T cell receptor beta chains below, sequenced in a study of blood T cell repertoires in COVID-19. Produced via immunoSEQ multiplex PCR; TCRdb's table is partial and in-frame only. This table has over 45,000 clones, roughly 85% appearing once. The material sequenced was peripheral blood. The receptors come from a woman older than 75 with acute or convalescent COVID-19.

The V gene is TRBV10-3, the J gene TRBJ2-1; 9 bases map to TRBD1. V was pared by 6 bases and J by 8 bases, with 14 bases of the junction left unmatched. The CDR3 covers 16 residues. The germline gives CDR1 ENHRY, CDR2 SYGVKD. The CDR3 region is CAISQPGTGKPDEQFF. The DNA for the CDR3 is TGTGCCATCAGCCAGCCTGGGACAGGGAAACCGGATGAGCAGTTCTTC.

This chain links TRBV23-1 with TRBJ1-4; the D is unclear. TRBV23-1 is annotated as an ORF whose role is uncertain. V was shortened by 1 base and J by 0 bases, with 18 bases between the two germline ends. The CDR3 is 19 residues long. The CDR3 here is CASSQLRRTRTATNEKLFF. CDR3 in DNA: TGCGCCAGCAGTCAATTGCGTCGGACGAGGACTGCAACTAATGAAAAACTGTTTTTT.

The chain recombines TRBV3-1 (or the pseudogene TRBV3-2) with TRBJ1-2, with D possibly being TRBD1 (6 bases). Germline V gene data show CDR1 as LGHDT and CDR2 as YNNKEL (reference sequence). The V end was cut by 0 bases, the J end by 6 bases, with 17 bases between. The CDR3 loop spans 16 amino acids. Written as DNA, the CDR3 is TGTGCCAGCAGCCAAGATCTAACAGGGCGAGGGGATGGCTACACCTTC. Its protein product is CASSQDLTGRGDGYTF.

The chain has TRBV7-6 and TRBJ1-6; 7 bases line up with TRBD1. Germline V gene lookup returns CDR1 SGHVS and CDR2 FNYEAQ. J lost 7 bases, V lost 5 bases, and 8 bases had no gene match. The CDR3 has 15 residues. The CDR3 DNA follows: TGTGCCAGCAGCGCGACAGGGCTGGGGAATTCACCCCTCCACTTT. Translated: CASSATGLGNSPLHF.

The rearrangement uses TRBV7-9 and TRBJ2-7; D not resolved. The CDR3 contains 14 residues. V was cut by 5 bases and J by 4 bases, with 15 bases left in between. From germline, CDR1 is SEHNR and CDR2 FQNEAQ (reference sequence). CDR3 nucleotides: TGTGCCAGCAGCCTAACTAAACCCGATTACGAGCAGTACTTC. It translates to CASSLTKPDYEQYF.

This clone was observed a few times. The chain employs TRBV7-9 and TRBJ1-2; 8 bases agree with TRBD1. J lost 6 bases, V lost 4 bases, and 4 bases had no gene match. The CDR3 runs 13 residues. Germline V gene lookup returns CDR1 SEHNR and CDR2 FQNEAQ (reference sequence). The CDR3 sequence: CASSSDRVHGYTF. In DNA form, the CDR3 reads TGTGCCAGCAGCTCGGACAGGGTCCATGGCTACACCTTC.

CDR3 residues: CSTDRTDTQYF. CDR3 bases: TGCAGTACCGATCGGACAGATACGCAGTATTTT. The V call is TRBV20-1, the J call TRBJ2-3; D not certain. Per the germline V gene, CDR1 is DFQATT and CDR2 is SNEGSKA (reference sequence). The CDR3 sequence is 11 residues long. V lost 8 bases, J lost 3 bases, and 9 bases lay in between.

The CDR3 bases are TGTGCCAGCAGCATCCTAGCGGGGGATTTTGATGAGCAGTTCTTC. Encoded protein: CASSILAGDFDEQFF. The rearrangement uses TRBV7-3 and TRBJ2-1, with 10 bases that match TRBD2. CDR1 and CDR2 (germline): SGHTA, FQGTGA. V lost 5 bases to trimming and J lost 8 bases; unmatched junction nucleotides: 9. The CDR3 length is 15 residues.

The gene calls are TRBV5-6 and TRBJ1-3; D is uncertain. CDR1 SGHDT and CDR2 YYEEEE come from the germline V gene. Trimming pared 5 bases from V and 0 bases from J, leaving 6 bases between. CDR3 length: 13 residues. The CDR3 DNA sequence: TGTGCCAGCAGGACTCCCTCTGGAAACACCATATATTTT. Protein sequence: CASRTPSGNTIYF.

The gene calls are TRBV10-1 and TRBJ2-3, with 7 nucleotides matching TRBD2. After removal of 2 bases from V and 6 bases from J, the junction contained 8 bases not matched to a gene. Germline V gene data show CDR1 as WNHNN and CDR2 as SYGVQD (reference sequence). The CDR3 has 15 amino acids. For the CDR3, the DNA is TGCGCCAGCAGTGAGACTGTTAGCGGGTGGGATACGCAGTATTTT. This sequence encodes CASSETVSGWDTQYF.

This chain connects TRBV2 to TRBJ1-5; D may be TRBD1 (5 bases). This CDR3 has 13 amino acids. The V gene's germline CDR1 is SNHLY and CDR2 FYNNEI. V lost 8 bases, J lost 4 bases, and 12 bases lay in between. CDR3 amino acids: CASFGAPNQPQHF. The CDR3 bases are TGTGCCAGCTTTGGGGCACCTAATCAGCCCCAGCATTTT.

The rearrangement joins TRBV20-1 to TRBJ1-4, with D perhaps TRBD1 (5 bases). This CDR3 spans 15 amino acids. V was trimmed by 3 bases and J by 7 bases, leaving 18 bases between them. CDR1 is DFQATT, CDR2 SNEGSKA, per germline (reference sequence). The CDR3 here is CSASSSGPGSEKLFF. The CDR3 region has the DNA TGCAGTGCTAGTTCATCAGGGCCCGGTTCTGAAAAACTGTTTTTT.

This sequence joins TRBV7-2 and TRBJ2-2, with TRBD2 as a possible D gene (5 bases). The germline gives CDR1 SGHTA, CDR2 FQGNSA. The length of the CDR3 is 14 residues. Deletions cut 3 bases from V and 2 bases from J, with 7 bases between. The CDR3 DNA reads as TGTGCCAGCAGCTTTAGCGCCAACACCGGGGAGCTGTTTTTT. It encodes CASSFSANTGELFF.

The chain joins TRBV19 to TRBJ1-6; possibly TRBD1 for D (5 bases). The germline V gene encodes CDR1 LNHDA and CDR2 SQIVND (reference sequence). The CDR3 loop spans 15 amino acids. The V gene lost 3 bases and the J gene lost 8 bases, with 14 bases spanning the gap. CDR3 coding DNA: TGTGCCAGTAGTATCCTTGGGGGGTCTTATTCACCCCTCCACTTT. Protein sequence: CASSILGGSYSPLHF.

The rearrangement joins TRBV3-1 (or the pseudogene TRBV3-2) to TRBJ1-3; tentative D call: TRBD1 (6 bases). CDR3 length equals 18 residues. Trimming stripped 5 bases from V and 0 bases from J, with 20 bases between. Germline V lookup: CDR1 LGHDT, CDR2 YNNKEL (reference sequence). The CDR3 reads CASSSDRLIFSSGNTIYF. The CDR3 bases are TGTGCCAGCAGCTCCGACAGGCTTATCTTTTCCTCTGGAAACACCATATATTTT.

This clone was seen a single time. V and J are TRBV7-3 and TRBJ1-5; D gene ambiguous. In germline, CDR1 is SGHTA, CDR2 FQGTGA. This CDR3 has 15 residues. Trimming cost V 0 bases and J 7 bases, with 13 bases left between them. The chain's CDR3 is CASSLTGSPQQPQHF. The DNA of the CDR3 is TGTGCCAGCAGCTTAACGGGGAGCCCCCAACAGCCCCAGCATTTT.

The chain uses TRBV5-1 and TRBJ1-4; possibly TRBD1 for D (5 bases). The germline gives CDR1 SGHRS, CDR2 YFSETQ. This CDR3 contains 15 residues. With 4 bases removed from V and 3 bases from J, the gap between germline ends came to 13 bases. The CDR3 spells CASSPTGTANEKLFF. As DNA, the CDR3 is TGCGCCAGCAGCCCCACAGGAACGGCTAATGAAAAACTGTTTTTT. Based on the CDR3 plus reference TRBV5-1 and TRBJ1-4, the full variable domain is KAGVTQTPRYLIKTRGQQVTLSCSPISGHRSVSWYQQTPGQGLQFLFEYFSETQRNKGNFPGRFSGRQFSNSRSEMNVSTLELGDSALYLCASSPTGTANEKLFFGSGTQLSVL.

This sequence joins TRBV28 and TRBJ1-1; no clear D gene. V lost 7 bases to trimming and J lost 1 base, with 10 bases between them. Germline values: CDR1 MDHEN, CDR2 SYDVKM. There are 13 residues in the CDR3. CDR3 sequence (DNA): TGTGCCAGCATAAACTCCCAGAACACTGAAGCTTTCTTT. Translating it yields CASINSQNTEAFF. The variable domain in full, completed from reference TRBV28 and TRBJ1-1, reads DVKVTQSSRYLVKRTGEKVFLECVQDMDHENMFWYRQDPGLGLRLIYFSYDVKMKEKGDIPEGYSVSREKKERFSLILESASTNQTSMYLCASINSQNTEAFFGQGTRLTVV.

V usage is TRBV3-1 (or the pseudogene TRBV3-2) and J usage is TRBJ1-2; weak D call: TRBD1 (6 bases). The germline V and J ends were trimmed by 1 base and 5 bases, with 11 bases remaining between them. Germline values: CDR1 LGHDT, CDR2 YNNKEL (reference sequence). The CDR3 length is 14 residues. The CDR3 nucleotides read TGTGCCAGCAGCCAAGTAGGGGGGGATTATGGCTACACCTTC. Translating gives CASSQVGGDYGYTF.

The V gene is TRBV19, the J gene TRBJ1-5; 9 nucleotides align to TRBD1. This CDR3 is 17 amino acids long. The V gene end was trimmed by 5 bases and the J gene end by 0 bases; junction bases not matched to a gene: 8. From germline, CDR1 is LNHDA and CDR2 SQIVND (reference sequence). CDR3 sequence: CASSPRDRGTSNQPQHF. In nucleotides, the CDR3 is TGTGCCAGTAGTCCCCGAGACAGGGGGACTAGCAATCAGCCCCAGCATTTT.

This clone was counted only a few times. The rearrangement uses TRBV10-1 and TRBJ1-5, with TRBD1 identical over 9 bases. The CDR3 sequence is 18 residues long. Per the germline V gene, CDR1 is WNHNN and CDR2 is SYGVQD (reference sequence). The ends lost 4 bases at V and 4 bases at J; junction bases unmatched: 14. The CDR3 loop is CASSGFPLSDRGNQPQHF. The CDR3 DNA reads TGCGCCAGCAGTGGGTTCCCTCTCTCTGACAGGGGGAATCAGCCCCAGCATTTT.

The chain links TRBV10-1 to TRBJ2-7; 8 bases agree with TRBD1. After removal of 0 bases from V and 7 bases from J, the junction contained 5 bases not matched to a gene. Germline V gene data show CDR1 as WNHNN and CDR2 as SYGVQD (reference sequence). The CDR3 is 14 amino acids. CDR3 coding DNA: TGCGCCAGCAGTGAGTCGTGGACAGGGAGGGAGCAGTACTTC. Its protein product is CASSESWTGREQYF.

The CDR3 sequence is CASSLSGGPYNEQFF. For the CDR3, the DNA is TGTGCCAGCAGTCTTAGCGGGGGGCCATACAATGAGCAGTTCTTC. J is TRBJ2-1 and V is TRBV6-1, with 10 bases that match TRBD2. The CDR3 runs to 15 residues. V dropped 5 bases and J dropped 4; count of bases not matched to a gene: 5. Per the germline V gene, CDR1 is MNHNS and CDR2 is SASEGT.

The V and J genes are TRBV7-2 and TRBJ2-3; 9 positions agree with TRBD1. V dropped 0 bases and J dropped 3; count of bases not matched to a gene: 4. This CDR3 has 16 amino acids. Germline CDR1 reads SGHTA; CDR2 reads FQGNSA. The CDR3 nucleotides read TGTGCCAGCAGCTTAGCCGGGACAGGGCGGACAGATACGCAGTATTTT. Protein sequence: CASSLAGTGRTDTQYF.

V is TRBV5-1 and J is TRBJ2-3, with TRBD1 identical over 7 bases. Germline trimming cut 1 base from V and 8 bases from J; bases unmatched to any gene: 7. CDR1 and CDR2 (germline): SGHRS, YFSETQ. The CDR3 contains 14 residues. In DNA form, the CDR3 reads TGCGCCAGCAGCTTGCAAGGGGGCGCTTCTACGCAGTATTTT. Its protein product is CASSLQGGASTQYF.